This TCR beta chain was captured by sequencing in a study of technical replicates of blood from several donors (dated by TCRdb to the late 2010s). Comment on this clone: The clone's antigen remains unknown. No per-base quality is available; no much larger clone lies one base away.

The library was built by means of the immunoSEQ multiplex PCR assay. In TCRdb, the immuneACCESS table is reduced to in-frame sequences with V and J assigned. These tables do not hold every clone; where another copy was compared, an unresolved V gene accounts for under half, and the others remain unexplained. Here the sample has about 79,000 clones; roughly 94% occur a single time. Under 0.3% of the sample is taken by the ten largest. Its CDR3 holds 15 amino acids, cysteine through phenylalanine. CDR3 DNA is the only sequence kept; it has 45 bases, read in frame from the first base. Reading the germline V gene (reference sequence) gives CDR1 LNHNV and CDR2 YYDKDF. The V end gives up 1 base and the J end 5 bases, leaving 3 bases in the junction not matched to a gene.

The TCR sequence derives from a human donor in good health. The sequenced sample consisted of T cells isolated from PBMCs. The chain employs TRBV15 and TRBJ2-1, with 9 junctional bases fitting TRBD2. The CDR3 region: CATSRGTSANNEQFF. The DNA sequence is TGTGCCACCAGCAGAGGGACTAGCGCAAACAATGAGCAGTTCTTC.